The source of this T cell receptor (beta chain) is a study of blood T cells in healthy people across ages. Study-wide findings and caveats: Diversity estimates from one million T cells were considered underestimates.

Sample-barcoded 5' priming and a J-beta primer mix drove a second PCR of 7 to 11 cycles. TCRdb reanalysed the 5' RACE reads using MiXCR and keeps one entry per CDR3 protein. The table includes 600,000 to 800,000 distinct CDR3 sequences, roughly 20% detected once. Note on this clonotype: Its specificity is unknown.

The length of the CDR3 is 15 residues. The germline CDR1 and CDR2 sequences are DFQATT and SNEGSKA (reference sequence). Material: blood. This chain links TRBV20-1 with TRBJ2-5; 7 bases agree with TRBD1. The DNA end lines up better with TRBJ2-7; the J call may be wrong. The sequence came from a man aged 65-85 years in good health. CDR3 DNA: TGCAGTGCTAGTCAACCGGGACAGAGCTCCTACGAGCAGTACTTC. Translated, it gives CSASQPGQSSYEQYF.